These 27 T cell receptor beta chains share one sample of origin, sequenced in a study of blood T cell repertoires in COVID-19. The table came from immunoSEQ multiplex PCR; TCRdb's copy has only in-frame clones and leaves some out. The repertoire holds around 200,000 clones, 83% seen once, with more than 8% in the top ten. Sequenced input: peripheral blood. Source of these receptors: a woman aged 50 to 60 with acute or convalescent COVID-19.

This chain uses TRBV21-1 with TRBJ2-1; the listed D gene, TRBD2, was not tested against the DNA. TRBV21-1 is marked as a pseudogene. The CDR3 has 19 residues. The CDR3 spells CASSKARVFSGGSYNEQFF. CDR3 DNA: TGTGCCAGCAGCAAAGCTAGGGTTTTTTCGGGAGGATCCTACAATGAGCAGTTCTTC.

The CDR3 sequence is CASSIGGPATDTQYF. The CDR3 coding sequence is TGTGCCAGCAGCATAGGGGGACCCGCCACAGATACGCAGTATTTT. The chain has TRBV28 and TRBJ2-3; D perhaps matches TRBD1 (6 bases). Germline CDR1 is MDHEN and CDR2 is SYDVKM. V lost 6 bases, J lost 2 bases, and 15 bases lay in between. This CDR3 spans 15 amino acids.

Written as DNA, the CDR3 is TGTGCCAGCAGTGACAGGGGGTTGGTTGGCTACACCTTC. Its translation: CASSDRGLVGYTF. The rearrangement uses TRBV5-6 and TRBJ1-2; TRBD1 matches at 9 bases. The ends lost 5 bases at V and 7 bases at J; junction bases unmatched: 6. The CDR3 contains 13 residues. Germline V gene data show CDR1 as SGHDT and CDR2 as YYEEEE.

This clone was recorded once. The chain recombines TRBV5-1 with TRBJ2-1, with 7 positions matching TRBD2. The CDR3 contains 17 residues. The germline V gene has CDR1 SGHRS and CDR2 YFSETQ. Germline trimming cut 1 base from V and 6 bases from J; bases unmatched to any gene: 13. The CDR3 loop is CASSLTTGGGRANEQFF. The CDR3 DNA is TGCGCCAGCAGCTTGACAACAGGTGGAGGGAGGGCCAATGAGCAGTTCTTC. The entire variable domain, with the rest obtained from reference TRBV5-1 and TRBJ2-1, is as follows: KAGVTQTPRYLIKTRGQQVTLSCSPISGHRSVSWYQQTPGQGLQFLFEYFSETQRNKGNFPGRFSGRQFSNSRSEMNVSTLELGDSALYLCASSLTTGGGRANEQFFGPGTRLTVL.

This clone was detected once. The V call is TRBV19, the J call TRBJ1-1; D is unclear. The CDR3 covers 18 residues. From germline, CDR1 is LNHDA and CDR2 SQIVND (reference sequence). Trimming removed 6 bases from V and 0 bases from J, with 23 bases in between. The CDR3 DNA reads as TGTGCCAGTAGAACCCGAGGGAGAGGGTTCCTAATGAACACTGAAGCTTTCTTT. Translation gives CASRTRGRGFLMNTEAFF.

The V gene is TRBV6-5, the J gene TRBJ2-3; TRBD2 might be the D (6 bases). V was clipped by 6 bases and J by 5 bases, with 9 bases between them. The V gene's germline CDR1 is MNHEY and CDR2 SVGAGI. CDR3 length equals 12 residues. CDR3 DNA: TGTGCCAGCAGATATAGCGGAGATACGCAGTATTTT. Protein sequence: CASRYSGDTQYF.

The rearrangement joins TRBV29-1 to TRBJ2-2; 9 bases fit TRBD2. Losses at the gene ends were 5 bases for V and 5 bases for J; bases not matched to a gene: 6. CDR3 size: 14 residues. Germline V gene sequence: CDR1 SQVTM, CDR2 ANQGSEA. In DNA form, the CDR3 reads TGCAGCGTTTCAGCGGGAGGAGGAACCGGGGAGCTGTTTTTT. Its protein product is CSVSAGGGTGELFF.

The rearrangement uses TRBV5-5 and TRBJ2-7, with 8 bases fitting TRBD1. The CDR3 extends over 14 amino acids. Germline CDR1 reads SGHKS; CDR2 reads YYEKEE (reference sequence). Unmatched junction bases numbered 6, after V lost 4 bases and J lost 3 bases. The CDR3 loop is CASSPGQEDYEQYF. CDR3 DNA sequence: TGTGCCAGCAGCCCGGGACAGGAGGACTACGAGCAGTACTTC.

The chain joins TRBV30 to TRBJ1-2; 8 nucleotides match TRBD1. The J segment lost 4 bases and the V segment lost 4 bases, leaving 8 bases of the junction unmatched. Germline V gives CDR1 GTSNPN, CDR2 SVGIG (reference sequence). The CDR3 has 14 residues. CDR3 region: CAWTGQGGGYGYTF. CDR3 DNA sequence: TGTGCCTGGACAGGACAGGGAGGTGGCTATGGCTACACCTTC.

This chain joins TRBV30 and TRBJ1-5, with 8 bases lining up with TRBD1. The CDR3 is 14 residues long. V dropped 1 base and J dropped 2; count of bases not matched to a gene: 1. The germline V gene encodes CDR1 GTSNPN and CDR2 SVGIG (reference sequence). The CDR3 spells CAWSGQGRNQPQHF. The CDR3 nucleotides read TGTGCCTGGAGTGGACAGGGGCGCAATCAGCCCCAGCATTTT.

The CDR3 nucleotides read TGCGCCAGCACATCCTTTCCGGGGCGGGAGGCTCCCTACGAGCAGTACTTC. It encodes CASTSFPGREAPYEQYF. The genes are TRBV5-1 and TRBJ2-7; 8 bases line up with TRBD2. Germline CDR1 reads SGHRS; CDR2 reads YFSETQ. The CDR3 is made up of 17 amino acids. Trimming at V came to 6 bases and at J to 2 bases, leaving 16 bases not matched to a gene.

With respect to this clone: Other DNA sequences from this sample encode an identical CDR3 as well. V gene TRBV15 combines with J gene TRBJ1-1, with D possibly matching TRBD1 (6 bases). Trimming removed 1 base at V and 0 bases at J, with 9 bases between. This CDR3 is built from 15 residues. CDR1 is LNHNV, CDR2 YYDKDF, per germline (reference sequence). As DNA, the CDR3 is TGTGCCACCAGCAGAGCGGACAGCCTGAACACTGAAGCTTTCTTT. Protein sequence: CATSRADSLNTEAFF.

The table lists this clone with a few counts. This chain joins TRBV18 and TRBJ2-1; TRBD2 might be the D (6 bases). V dropped 6 bases and J dropped 5 bases, with 17 bases sitting between them. CDR1 is KGHSH and CDR2 is LQKENI in the germline V gene. The CDR3 contains 15 residues. The CDR3 nucleotides read TGTGCCAGCTCGCCCCCTGGTGGGGGGAACAATGAGCAGTTCTTC. Amino acids: CASSPPGGGNNEQFF.

V gene TRBV28 combines with J gene TRBJ1-2; perhaps TRBD1 as D (5 bases). Trimming cost V 5 bases and J 5 bases, with 30 bases left between them. This CDR3 has 19 residues. Germline V CDR1 and CDR2: MDHEN, SYDVKM. CDR3 protein: CASSTKGVRAAYTWYGYTF. CDR3 sequence (DNA): TGTGCCAGCAGTACTAAAGGGGTCCGGGCTGCCTATACTTGGTATGGCTACACCTTC.

This rearrangement joins TRBV6-1 to TRBJ1-1; D remains ambiguous. Germline CDR1 reads MNHNS; CDR2 reads SASEGT. V was pared by 4 bases and J by 5 bases, with 8 bases between. This CDR3 region has 12 residues. The CDR3: CASSVTNTEAFF. The CDR3 DNA reads as TGTGCCAGCAGTGTGACAAATACTGAAGCTTTCTTT.

V is TRBV11-1 and J is TRBJ1-1, with 8 bases aligning to TRBD1. The CDR3 spans 15 residues. Germline V lookup: CDR1 SGHAT, CDR2 FQDESV (reference sequence). V lost 5 bases to trimming and J lost 0 bases; unmatched junction nucleotides: 5. CDR3 protein: CASSQGTGMNTEAFF. CDR3 nucleotides: TGTGCCAGCAGCCAGGGGACAGGCATGAACACTGAAGCTTTCTTT.

This sequence joins TRBV7-9 and TRBJ2-7, with TRBD1 matching over 7 bases. CDR1 is SEHNR, CDR2 FQNEAQ, per germline (reference sequence). This CDR3 spans 15 amino acids. After removal of 5 bases from V and 3 bases from J, the junction contained 10 bases not matched to a gene. Here the CDR3 reads CASSRHGDSSYEQYF. The CDR3 coding sequence is TGTGCCAGCAGCCGACACGGGGACAGTAGCTACGAGCAGTACTTC.

The rearrangement links TRBV14 to TRBJ2-3; 8 nucleotides match TRBD1. Germline values: CDR1 SGHDN, CDR2 FVKESK. Germline trimming cut 3 bases from V and 0 bases from J; bases unmatched to any gene: 11. This CDR3 is built from 18 residues. The CDR3 DNA reads TGTGCCAGCAGCCAGCGGGACAGGTCGCTATGGAGCACAGATACGCAGTATTTT. Translation: CASSQRDRSLWSTDTQYF.

The V and J genes are TRBV28 and TRBJ2-7, with TRBD2 matching 7 bases. J gave up 5 bases and V 4 bases, and 11 bases lay outside the gene matches. Germline CDR1 reads MDHEN; CDR2 reads SYDVKM. This CDR3 has 15 amino acids. In nucleotides, the CDR3 is TGTGCCAGCAGTTCTCCGGGACTAAAATTAAACGAGCAGTACTTC. Translation gives CASSSPGLKLNEQYF.

The chain has TRBV5-1 and TRBJ1-2, with TRBD1 matching over 8 bases. CDR1 and CDR2 (germline): SGHRS, YFSETQ. This CDR3 has 13 amino acids. J lost 8 bases, V lost 3 bases, and 6 bases had no gene match. The CDR3 bases are TGCGCCAGCAGCTCTCAGGGGGCTAACGGCTACACCTTC. It yields the protein CASSSQGANGYTF.

V gene TRBV12-3 or TRBV12-4 combines with J gene TRBJ2-5, with a possible D match to TRBD2 (6 bases). The length of the CDR3 is 11 residues. V lost 1 base, J lost 9 bases, and 6 bases lay in between. The CDR3: CASSLGEAQYF. CDR3 coding DNA: TGTGCCAGCAGTTTAGGGGAGGCCCAGTACTTC.

The chain carries TRBV14 and TRBJ2-2; D gene ambiguous. Germline lookup yields CDR1 SGHDN and CDR2 FVKESK. Trimming cost V 3 bases and J 3 bases, with 5 bases left between them. The CDR3 extends over 13 amino acids. CDR3 bases: TGTGCCAGCAGCCAGCAGTACACCGGGGAGCTGTTTTTT. Residues: CASSQQYTGELFF. Using reference TRBV14 and TRBJ2-2 for the parts outside the CDR3, the full variable domain is EAGVTQFPSHSVIEKGQTVTLRCDPISGHDNLYWYRRVMGKEIKFLLHFVKESKQDESGMPNNRFLAERTGGTYSTLKVQPAELEDSGVYFCASSQQYTGELFFGEGSRLTVL.

As DNA, the CDR3 is TGTGCCAGCAGCCGGGGACAGGGGGAGAGGTCACCCCTCCACTTT. Encoded protein: CASSRGQGERSPLHF. The rearrangement links TRBV11-2 to TRBJ1-6; 11 bases match TRBD1. This CDR3 is built from 15 residues. CDR1 is SGHAT, CDR2 FQNNGV, per germline. V was pared by 5 bases and J by 10 bases, with 7 bases of the junction left unmatched.

The chain carries TRBV6-4 and TRBJ2-1; 11 bases align to TRBD2. The CDR3 length is 15 residues. Unmatched junction bases numbered 3, after V lost 0 bases and J lost 8 bases. In germline, CDR1 is MRHNA, CDR2 SNTAGT. The CDR3 region has the DNA TGTGCCAGCAGTGACTCGAGACTAGCGGGATATGAGCAGTTCTTC. Translating gives CASSDSRLAGYEQFF.

This chain joins TRBV10-2 and TRBJ1-2, with a tentative D call TRBD1 (5 bases). The CDR3 consists of 14 residues. V lost 4 bases, J lost 5 bases, and 14 bases lay in between. CDR1 and CDR2 (germline): WSHSY, SAAADI. The CDR3 sequence: CASSGQGIIYGYTF. The CDR3 nucleotides read TGCGCCAGCAGTGGCCAGGGTATAATTTATGGCTACACCTTC.

The gene calls are TRBV24-1 and TRBJ1-5; TRBD1 is a possible D gene (5 bases). With 4 bases removed from V and 5 bases from J, the gap between germline ends came to 14 bases. CDR3 length: 15 amino acids. Germline V gives CDR1 KGHDR, CDR2 SFDVKD. The CDR3 spells CATSERGPGDQPQHF. The DNA of the CDR3 is TGTGCCACCAGTGAGCGGGGCCCGGGTGATCAGCCCCAGCATTTT.

The chain is built from TRBV19 and TRBJ2-2; tentatively, D is TRBD1 (6 bases). The CDR3 has 15 residues. Trimming removed 6 bases from V and 4 bases from J, with 15 bases in between. The V gene's germline CDR1 is LNHDA and CDR2 SQIVND (reference sequence). Here the CDR3 reads CASRPGAQFTGELFF. CDR3 coding DNA: TGTGCCAGTAGACCAGGGGCGCAATTCACCGGGGAGCTGTTTTTT.